The entry below describes one T cell receptor (beta chain). Its antigen is undetermined. This specimen belongs to a study of cytomegalovirus exposure and HLA in healthy donors. CDR3 length: 15 residues. V shed 0 bases and J 4 bases; nucleotides not matched to a gene: 5. Germline CDR1 SGHRS, CDR2 YFSETQ. Primers for the PCR totalled 60 Vbeta and 13 Jbeta. Assay: immunoSEQ multiplex PCR; the TCRdb copy retains only in-frame clones and omits some. The table records 66,000 or so clones, more than 70% of them present only once. Broader study findings: In vitro confirmation showed three CMV-associated chains to be CMV antigen specific.

This chain links TRBV5-1 with TRBJ1-1; 8 bases map to TRBD1. Sequencing was carried out using PBMCs. The origin of this receptor is a man aged 30-40 years in good health and CMV-seropositive. In DNA form, the CDR3 reads TGCGCCAGCAGCTTGGGGGGACAGGCCTTCACTGAAGCTTTCTTT. This sequence encodes CASSLGGQAFTEAFF.